The 21 T cell receptor beta chains below come from one sample, sequenced in a study of cytomegalovirus exposure and HLA in healthy donors. Researchers ran the PCR with 60 Vbeta and 13 Jbeta primers. Clones were sequenced by immunoSEQ multiplex PCR, and TCRdb holds only the in-frame ones, with some missing. Here the sample spans 65,000 to 95,000 clones, roughly four fifths being singletons. The sequencing input was PBMCs. These TCRs come from a man between 70 and 80 years old in good health and CMV-seronegative.

Written as DNA, the CDR3 is TGTGCCACCAGCGGGGGGGGGCTGGTCAACACTGAAGCTTTCTTT. Amino acid sequence: CATSGGGLVNTEAFF. The rearrangement joins TRBV15 to TRBJ1-1; D may be TRBD1 (6 bases). CDR1 is LNHNV, CDR2 YYDKDF, per germline (reference sequence). The CDR3 is 15 residues long. With 5 bases removed from V and 2 bases from J, the gap between germline ends came to 15 bases.

This clone was seen a single time. The chain joins TRBV7-2 to TRBJ2-5; 7 nucleotides agree with TRBD1. CDR1 is SGHTA, CDR2 FQGNSA, per germline. The CDR3 runs to 15 residues. With V trimmed by 1 base and J by 0 bases, 2 bases remained unmatched. The CDR3 bases are TGTGCCAGCAGCTTAGTGGGACAGTACCAAGAGACCCAGTACTTC. Translating gives CASSLVGQYQETQYF.

The chain carries TRBV5-4 and TRBJ2-5; possible D gene TRBD1, 6 bases. The J call is in doubt because the DNA end fits TRBJ2-7 better. The germline V gene encodes CDR1 SGHNT and CDR2 YYREEE (reference sequence). The CDR3 contains 14 residues. CDR3 DNA: TGTGCCAGCAGCTCCGGACAGTTCTCCTACGAGCAGTACTTC. This codes for CASSSGQFSYEQYF.

The chain links TRBV28 to TRBJ2-1; the match to TRBD2 covers 8 bases. Germline V gives CDR1 MDHEN, CDR2 SYDVKM. The length of the CDR3 is 14 residues. The V segment lost 8 bases and the J segment 4 bases; nucleotides outside the gene matches: 7. The CDR3 bases are TGTGCCAGCTCCTTGGGACTAGGGTACAATGAGCAGTTCTTC. It encodes CASSLGLGYNEQFF. Full variable domain (outside the CDR3, taken from reference TRBV28 and TRBJ2-1): DVKVTQSSRYLVKRTGEKVFLECVQDMDHENMFWYRQDPGLGLRLIYFSYDVKMKEKGDIPEGYSVSREKKERFSLILESASTNQTSMYLCASSLGLGYNEQFFGPGTRLTVL.

This clone was seen many times. This chain connects TRBV2 to TRBJ1-5, with D maybe TRBD1 (5 bases). Germline V CDR1 and CDR2: SNHLY, FYNNEI. The CDR3 has 13 amino acids. Trimming left V 8 bases short and J 4 bases short, with 12 bases between. CDR3 bases: TGTGCCAGCGTGCAGGGTCTAAATCAGCCCCAGCATTTT. It codes for CASVQGLNQPQHF.

The V and J genes are TRBV11-2 and TRBJ1-2; D may be TRBD1 (5 bases). CDR1 is SGHAT and CDR2 is FQNNGV in the germline V gene. V was pared by 4 bases and J by 2 bases, with 14 bases between. This CDR3 spans 15 amino acids. The chain's CDR3 is CASSSRAGGNYGYTF. CDR3 DNA sequence: TGTGCCAGCAGCTCGCGGGCGGGGGGGAACTATGGCTACACCTTC.

The chain uses TRBV6-5 and TRBJ1-4; D possibly corresponds to TRBD1 (6 bases). V lost 7 bases to trimming and J lost 7 bases, with 16 bases between them. Per germline, CDR1 MNHEY and CDR2 SVGAGI. CDR3 size: 14 residues. CDR3 amino acids: CASKLGAPGEKLFF. The CDR3 nucleotides are TGTGCCAGCAAGTTGGGGGCGCCTGGTGAAAAACTGTTTTTT.

The gene calls are TRBV9 and TRBJ2-2; no reliable D call. The V end lost 2 bases, the J end lost 6 bases, and 5 bases lay between the germline ends. Germline CDR1 is SGDLS and CDR2 is YYNGEE. This CDR3 has 12 residues. The CDR3 region has the DNA TGTGCCAGCAGCGTTTCTTCCGGGGAGCTGTTTTTT. Its translation is CASSVSSGELFF. Filled out from reference TRBV9 and TRBJ2-2, the complete variable domain reads DSGVTQTPKHLITATGQRVTLRCSPRSGDLSVYWYQQSLDQGLQFLIQYYNGEERAKGNILERFSAQQFPDLHSELNLSSLELGDSALYFCASSVSSGELFFGEGSRLTVL.

This clone was counted a few times. With a far larger clone one base away, a read error is the likely cause. The J gene is TRBJ1-2, the V gene TRBV4-1; 7 bases agree with TRBD1. J lost 10 bases, V lost 3 bases, and 20 bases had no gene match. Germline CDR1 is MGHRA and CDR2 is YSYEKL. The CDR3 totals 17 residues. This CDR3 is CASSHPDRADGLSDYTF. The CDR3 DNA follows: TGCGCCAGCAGCCACCCCGACAGGGCTGATGGGCTTTCGGACTACACCTTC.

The rearrangement links TRBV30 to TRBJ2-7; a possible D gene is TRBD2 (6 bases). The CDR3 is 11 amino acids. Germline CDR1 and CDR2: GTSNPN and SVGIG (reference sequence). Trimming pared 8 bases from V and 0 bases from J, leaving 8 bases between. CDR3 nucleotides: TGTGCCCTAGCGAGCTCCTACGAGCAGTACTTC. It encodes CALASSYEQYF.

This clone came up a few times. CDR3 residues: CASSAGQGGNQPQHF. CDR3 DNA: TGTGCCAGCAGTGCGGGACAGGGTGGCAATCAGCCCCAGCATTTT. V usage is TRBV6-5 and J usage is TRBJ1-5, with TRBD1 identical over 9 bases. The trim removed 5 bases at V and 2 bases at J, leaving 4 bases unmatched. This CDR3 contains 15 residues. Germline lookup yields CDR1 MNHEY and CDR2 SVGAGI.

The V call is TRBV30, the J call TRBJ2-6; TRBD1 matches at 8 bases. J gave up 2 bases and V 2 bases, and 11 bases lay outside the gene matches. CDR3 length equals 18 residues. Germline CDR1 and CDR2: GTSNPN and SVGIG (reference sequence). The CDR3 DNA sequence: TGTGCCTGGAGTAACCGACAGGGGCCGAGGACTGGGGCCAACGTCCTGACTTTC. It is translated as CAWSNRQGPRTGANVLTF. Full variable domain (rest looked up from reference TRBV30 and TRBJ2-6): SQTIHQWPATLVQPVGSPLSLECTVEGTSNPNLYWYRQAAGRGLQLLFYSVGIGQISSEVPQNLSASRPQDRQFILSSKKLLLSDSGFYLCAWSNRQGPRTGANVLTFGAGSRLTVL.

The V gene is TRBV11-2, the J gene TRBJ1-6; D call uncertain. V was cut by 5 bases and J by 6 bases, with 5 bases left in between. The CDR3 extends over 12 amino acids. Germline V gives CDR1 SGHAT, CDR2 FQNNGV. CDR3 DNA: TGTGCCAGCAGCGAACTTAATTCACCCCTCCACTTT. Translation gives CASSELNSPLHF. The full variable domain, in which reference TRBV11-2 and TRBJ1-6 provide the parts outside the CDR3, is EAGVAQSPRYKIIEKRQSVAFWCNPISGHATLYWYQQILGQGPKLLIQFQNNGVVDDSQLPKDRFSAERLKGVDSTLKIQPAKLEDSAVYLCASSELNSPLHFGNGTRLTVT.

The rearrangement joins TRBV19 to TRBJ1-5; unclear D gene. The germline CDR1 and CDR2 sequences are LNHDA and SQIVND (reference sequence). V was clipped by 5 bases and J by 8 bases, with 10 bases between them. The CDR3 has 12 residues. The DNA of the CDR3 is TGTGCCAGTAGTCCGGGTTGGGAGCCCCAGCATTTT. It codes for CASSPGWEPQHF.

V and J are TRBV5-6 and TRBJ2-1; possibly TRBD1 for D (5 bases). This CDR3 comprises 16 residues. In germline, CDR1 is SGHDT, CDR2 YYEEEE. V was cut by 1 base and J by 4 bases, with 15 bases left in between. CDR3 sequence reads: CASSLKGNYKYNEQFF. The CDR3 nucleotides are TGTGCCAGCAGCTTGAAGGGGAACTATAAGTACAATGAGCAGTTCTTC.

The CDR3 spells CASTRQGRVTEAFF. In DNA form, the CDR3 reads TGTGCCAGCACCAGACAGGGGAGGGTCACTGAAGCTTTCTTT. The gene calls are TRBV7-2 and TRBJ1-1; 8 bases agree with TRBD1. Germline assignment: CDR1 SGHTA and CDR2 FQGNSA. After removal of 7 bases from V and 4 bases from J, the junction contained 8 bases not matched to a gene. This CDR3 contains 14 residues.

The V and J genes are TRBV6-5 and TRBJ1-4; tentatively, D is TRBD1 (6 bases). The length of the CDR3 is 14 residues. The V end lost 5 bases, the J end lost 3 bases, and 10 bases lay between the germline ends. Germline loops: CDR1 MNHEY, CDR2 SVGAGI. CDR3 loop: CASSQGPSNEKLFF. The CDR3 coding sequence is TGTGCCAGCAGTCAGGGGCCGTCTAATGAAAAACTGTTTTTT.

This clone was recorded once. Relative to the germline gene, one junction end is altered; a read error may explain this. This chain links TRBV5-4 with TRBJ2-7; D is unclear. There are 12 residues in the CDR3. The germline V gene has CDR1 SGHNT and CDR2 YYREEE (reference sequence). The CDR3 is CASSPDGYERYF. The CDR3 region has the DNA TGTGCCAGCAGCCCAGACGGCTACGAGCGGTACTTC. Filled out from reference TRBV5-4 and TRBJ2-7, the complete variable domain reads ETGVTQSPTHLIKTRGQQVTLRCSSQSGHNTVSWYQQALGQGPQFIFQYYREEENGRGNFPPRFSGLQFPNYSSELNVNALELDDSALYLCASSPDGYERYFGPGTRLTVT.

This clone has just a few counts. V is TRBV5-1 and J is TRBJ2-5, with D perhaps TRBD1 (5 bases). Germline assignment: CDR1 SGHRS and CDR2 YFSETQ. CDR3 length equals 17 residues. Trimming took off 0 bases at V and 5 bases at J, with 20 bases between the two ends. Here the CDR3 DNA reads TGCGCCAGCAGCTTGGGAGACAGAGTTAACGGATTGGAGACCCAGTACTTC. This encodes CASSLGDRVNGLETQYF.

This rearrangement joins TRBV7-2 to TRBJ1-1; 7 positions match TRBD1. Unmatched junction bases numbered 6, after V lost 4 bases and J lost 4 bases. The V gene's germline CDR1 is SGHTA and CDR2 FQGNSA. The CDR3 consists of 14 residues. CDR3 protein: CASSSQQGLTEAFF. DNA of the CDR3: TGTGCCAGCAGCTCGCAACAGGGGCTCACTGAAGCTTTCTTT.

The V and J genes are TRBV28 and TRBJ2-7, with 10 bases aligning to TRBD2. Germline V gene lookup returns CDR1 MDHEN and CDR2 SYDVKM. V shed 6 bases, J shed 5 bases, and the junction held 10 bases outside the gene matches. The CDR3 runs to 15 residues. This chain's CDR3 is CASRLSGGAFHEQYF. The CDR3 region has the DNA TGTGCCAGCAGATTAAGCGGGGGGGCCTTCCACGAGCAGTACTTC.